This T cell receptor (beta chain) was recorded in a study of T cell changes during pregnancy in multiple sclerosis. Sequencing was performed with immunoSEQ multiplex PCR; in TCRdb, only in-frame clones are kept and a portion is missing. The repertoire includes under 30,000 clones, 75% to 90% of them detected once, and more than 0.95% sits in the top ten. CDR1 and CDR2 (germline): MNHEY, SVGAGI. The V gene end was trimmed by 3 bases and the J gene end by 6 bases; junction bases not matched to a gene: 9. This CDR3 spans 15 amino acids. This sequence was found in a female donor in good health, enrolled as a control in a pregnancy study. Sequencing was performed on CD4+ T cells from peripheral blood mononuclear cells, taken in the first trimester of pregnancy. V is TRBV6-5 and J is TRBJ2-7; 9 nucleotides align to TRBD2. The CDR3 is CASSYFPGLATEQYF. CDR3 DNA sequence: TGTGCCAGCAGTTATTTCCCCGGACTAGCGACCGAGCAGTACTTC.